The TCR beta chain under discussion was sequenced for a study of blood T cell repertoires in COVID-19 (dated by TCRdb to the early 2020s). Turning to the overall study: Samples from collaborators originated in the United States, Italy and Spain and spanned both the acute and convalescent phases of COVID-19. The prospective study material was composed of cDNA or gDNA derived from T cells, B-cell-depleted T cells, or PBMCs. The dataset comprised deeply sampled blood TCRbeta repertoires from subjects exposed to, actively infected with, or recovered from COVID-19. The repertoires were released in a freely available public database meant as a resource for research on the immune response to SARS-CoV-2. The samples were drawn from two sources: the first 160 participants of the ongoing ImmuneRACE study, and 1,000 to 1,500 subjects contributed by 6 global collaborators. The sample metadata nearly always contained a de-identified subject ID, COVID-19 status, age in years and sex. Where HLA class I and class II types were available, the types were taken from metadata supplied by the sample provider, not from assay-based typing. Findings and caveats that apply to the study as a whole: How much clinical and demographic metadata was included differed by source and by participant, and the metadata was provided uncurated.

TCRbeta CDR3 regions were amplified from genomic DNA by means of the immunoSEQ Assay, a bias-controlled multiplex PCR. Regarding the original processing steps: The number of nucleated cells in each sample was estimated from the amplification of reference gene primers within the assay. To quantify the absolute abundance of each unique TCRbeta CDR3 rearrangement, sequence reads were collapsed and filtered. Productive Simpson clonality was computed per sample as the square root of Simpson's diversity index over productive rearrangements. Entries here come from immuneACCESS through TCRdb and include only in-frame sequences with V and J called. Some clones fail to appear in such tables; in the studies checked, an unresolved V gene covers under half of the shortfall, and the cause of the remainder is unknown. V, J and clone size were drawn from that table, and D and trimming were deduced from the DNA. In all, the sample holds some 200,000 clones, and 83% of those were seen once. The ten largest clones add up to roughly 1.2% of the sample.

One collaborating source in Seattle enrolled patients while the patients were actively infected and followed the patients over time throughout the course of disease. Each collaborating institution followed its own protocols to collect whole blood in K2EDTA tubes. Collaborator samples were shipped for TCRbeta analysis as frozen whole blood, isolated PBMCs, or DNA extracted from either sample type. To note about this clone: The antigen this receptor binds is unknown. Nothing much larger sits one base from this clone, and base qualities are not available.

Sequencing used peripheral blood. This TCR derives from a woman in her 30s with COVID-19, enrolled during active disease.

In nucleotide form, the sequence is TGTGCCAGCAGGCAGGGGTCCGAGCAGTACTTC. Its product reads: CASRQGSEQYF. Rearrangement joined TRBV6-5 to TRBJ2-7; TRBD1 could be the D gene, as 6 bases match. The CDR3 spans 11 residues, from the cysteine through the phenylalanine. Only the CDR3 portion is preserved as DNA: 33 bases, with reading frame beginning at the first base. Via the germline V gene, CDR1 is MNHEY and CDR2 SVGAGI. V is reduced by 6 bases and J by 6 bases, leaving a spacing of 9 bases between them.